This TCR beta chain derives from a study of T cell responses to AZD1222 COVID-19 vaccine. CDR1 is LGHNA, CDR2 YSLEER, per germline. The V end was cut by 4 bases, the J end by 1 base, with 12 bases between. CDR3 size: 15 residues. Here immunoSEQ multiplex PCR was the method, and the copy in TCRdb shows in-frame clones only, minus some. The data contain 150,000 or so clones, 80% to 90% of them singletons. This specimen was peripheral blood, taken on day 0 of AZD1222 vaccination. The TCR was taken from an adult in good health. The chain combines TRBV4-3 with TRBJ2-3; a possible D gene is TRBD2 (5 bases). CDR3 amino acids: CASSLRVGGTDTQYF. DNA for the CDR3: TGCGCCAGCAGCCTGAGGGTTGGCGGCACAGATACGCAGTATTTT.